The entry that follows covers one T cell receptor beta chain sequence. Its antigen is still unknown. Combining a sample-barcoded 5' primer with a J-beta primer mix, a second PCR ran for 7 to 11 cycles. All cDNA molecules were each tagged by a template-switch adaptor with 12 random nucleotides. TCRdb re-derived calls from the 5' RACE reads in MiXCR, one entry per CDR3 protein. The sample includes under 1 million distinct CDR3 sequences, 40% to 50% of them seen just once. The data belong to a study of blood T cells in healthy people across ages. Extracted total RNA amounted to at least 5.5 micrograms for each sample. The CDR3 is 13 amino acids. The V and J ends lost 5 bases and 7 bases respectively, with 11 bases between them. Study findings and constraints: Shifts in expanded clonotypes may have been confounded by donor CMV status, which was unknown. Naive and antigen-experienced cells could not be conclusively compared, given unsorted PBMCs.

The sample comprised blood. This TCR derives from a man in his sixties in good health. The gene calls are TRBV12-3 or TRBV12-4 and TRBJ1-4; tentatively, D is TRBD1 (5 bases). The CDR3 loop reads CASSRDFSEKLFF. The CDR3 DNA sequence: TGTGCCAGCAGTCGGGACTTTAGTGAAAAACTGTTTTTT.